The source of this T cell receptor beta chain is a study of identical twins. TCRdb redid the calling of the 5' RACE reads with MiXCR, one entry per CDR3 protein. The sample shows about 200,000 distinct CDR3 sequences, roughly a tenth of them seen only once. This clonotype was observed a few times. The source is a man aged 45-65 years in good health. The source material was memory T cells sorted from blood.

CDR3 protein: CASSFDRGLNEKLFF. DNA for the CDR3: TGTGCCAGCAGCTTCGACAGGGGGCTTAATGAAAAACTGTTTTTT. This sequence joins TRBV7-2 and TRBJ1-4; 10 bases match TRBD1. The trim removed 3 bases at V and 4 bases at J, leaving 2 bases unmatched. The CDR3 spans 15 residues. Germline-derived CDR1 and CDR2 are SGHTA and FQGNSA.